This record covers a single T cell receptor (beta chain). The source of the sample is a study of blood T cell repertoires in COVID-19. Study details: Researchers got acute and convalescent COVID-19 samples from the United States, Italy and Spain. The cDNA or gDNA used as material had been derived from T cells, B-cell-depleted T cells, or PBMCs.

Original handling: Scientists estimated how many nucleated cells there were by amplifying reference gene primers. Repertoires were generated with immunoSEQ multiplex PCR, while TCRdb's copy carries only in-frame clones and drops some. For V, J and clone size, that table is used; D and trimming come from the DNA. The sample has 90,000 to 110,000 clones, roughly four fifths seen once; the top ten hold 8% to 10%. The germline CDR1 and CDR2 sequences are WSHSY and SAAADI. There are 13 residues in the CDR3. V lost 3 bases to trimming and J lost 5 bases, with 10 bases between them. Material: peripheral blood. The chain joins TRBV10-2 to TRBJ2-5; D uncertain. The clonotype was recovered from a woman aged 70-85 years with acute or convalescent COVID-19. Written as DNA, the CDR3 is TGCGCCAGCAGTGAAACCCACTGGGAGACCCAGTACTTC. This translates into CASSETHWETQYF.